A selection of T cell receptor beta chains follows, all from one sample in a study of blood T cell repertoires in COVID-19. The repertoire was sequenced with immunoSEQ multiplex PCR; TCRdb's copy has only in-frame clones and lacks some. This table holds under 200,000 clones, about 93% found once. The specimen was peripheral blood. Receptors originate from a man aged 45-65 years with acute or convalescent COVID-19. Both conserved end residues are part of each CDR3. A D gene is named only where the DNA matches it firmly. Part of the rows lack a size; the others show once, few, many or a class for expanded clones.

D	J	size	V	DNA	CDR3
-	TRBJ2-2	-	TRBV6-5	TGTGCCAGCGGTCGAGGCACCGGGGAGCTGTTTTTT	CASGRGTGELFF
TRBD1	TRBJ2-7	-	TRBV11-2	TGTGCCAGCAGCCCCAGGACAGGGACCGAGCAGTACTTC	CASSPRTGTEQYF
-	TRBJ2-1	-	TRBV18	TGTGCCAGCTCACCCGCAGGGACATACAATGAGCAGTTCTTC	CASSPAGTYNEQFF
TRBD1	TRBJ2-2	once	TRBV19	TGTGCCAGTAGGGCCGACAGGGTCTCGAACACCGGGGAGCTGTTTTTT	CASRADRVSNTGELFF
-	TRBJ2-3	once	TRBV29-1	TGCAGCGTTGAGAGTAGTAGCACAGATACGCAGTATTTT	CSVESSSTDTQYF
-	TRBJ2-4	-	TRBV6-1	TGTGCCAGCAGTGAAGCGAAGTTGGCCGTTCAGTACTTC	CASSEAKLAVQYF
TRBD1	TRBJ2-7	few	TRBV2	TGTGCCAGCAGAGGGACAGATTTCTACGAGCAGTACTTC	CASRGTDFYEQYF
-	TRBJ2-1	-	TRBV5-4	TGTGCCAGCAGCTTGGAGACAGGCTACAATGAGCAGTTCTTC	CASSLETGYNEQFF
TRBD1	TRBJ2-7	-	TRBV27	TGTGCCAGCAGTTTTAGGTTCGGACAGGGGGCCTACGAGCAGTACTTC	CASSFRFGQGAYEQYF
TRBD2	TRBJ2-7	once	TRBV4-1	TGCGCCTCCCGAGAGCGGGAGGGCCCAGGTTACGAGCAGTACTTC	CASREREGPGYEQYF
-	TRBJ1-1	-	TRBV5-1	TGCGCCAGCAGCAGCTCGGACTGGCAGGCTGAAGCTTTCTTT	CASSSSDWQAEAFF
TRBD1	TRBJ1-1	-	TRBV3-1/TRBV3-2	TGTGCCAGCAGCACCAGGGGGGTCAACACTGAAGCTTTCTTT	CASSTRGVNTEAFF
TRBD1	TRBJ1-5	-	TRBV5-8	TGTGCCAGCAGCTGGACAGGGGGGAATCAGCCCCAGCATTTT	CASSWTGGNQPQHF
TRBD2	TRBJ2-2	-	TRBV4-1	TGCGCCAGCAGACTCGCTCGGGAGGGCCTCACCGGGGAGCTGTTTTTT	CASRLAREGLTGELFF
TRBD2	TRBJ2-1	-	TRBV5-1	TGCGCCAGCAGCCCCACTAGCGTCTATAACAATGAGCAGTTCTTC	CASSPTSVYNNEQFF
-	TRBJ2-2	-	TRBV4-3	TGCGCCAGCAGCCAAGATACGGGGTTGGTGACCGGGGAGCTGTTTTTT	CASSQDTGLVTGELFF
TRBD1	TRBJ1-1	-	TRBV7-2	TGTGCCAGCAGCCGGACCTCCGGGACAGGGGACACTGAAGCTTTCTTT	CASSRTSGTGDTEAFF
-	TRBJ2-7	-	TRBV10-3	TGTGCCATCAGTGACAGTTCCTACGAGCAGTACTTC	CAISDSSYEQYF
-	TRBJ1-1	-	TRBV7-6	TGTGCCAGCAGCTTAATACAGAACACTGAAGCTTTCTTT	CASSLIQNTEAFF
-	TRBJ1-5	-	TRBV9	TGTGCCAGCAGCGTAGGGACTACGACGACCCAGCATTTT	CASSVGTTTTQHF
TRBD2	TRBJ2-7	-	TRBV7-2	TGTGCCAGCAGACTAGCGGGAGGGCCCCTGTACGAGCAGTACTTC	CASRLAGGPLYEQYF
-	TRBJ1-5	-	TRBV4-2	TGTGCCAGCAGCCAAGATTTGGGAGGGGTAAGCAATCAGCCCCAGCATTTT	CASSQDLGGVSNQPQHF
TRBD1	TRBJ2-1	-	TRBV9	TGTGCCAGCAGCCCCTTCTTTACAGGGGGAGGTGAGCAGTTCTTC	CASSPFFTGGGEQFF
-	TRBJ1-4	-	TRBV3-1/TRBV3-2	TGTGCCAGCAGCCAAGAGGGGGGGGCGTATGAAAAACTGTTTTTT	CASSQEGGAYEKLFF
TRBD2	TRBJ2-5	-	TRBV6-2/TRBV6-3	TGTGCCAGCAGTCTCGGACTAGCGGGGGGAAAAGAGACCCAGTACTTC	CASSLGLAGGKETQYF
-	TRBJ1-2	-	TRBV7-2	TGTGCCAGCAGCTTAGCCTTCGCGGCCCCTTATGGCTACACCTTC	CASSLAFAAPYGYTF
-	TRBJ2-3	-	TRBV9	TGTGCCAGCAGCGTAGGCCTAGTTTTCACAGATACGCAGTATTTT	CASSVGLVFTDTQYF
-	TRBJ1-4	-	TRBV24-1	TGTGCCACCAGTGATTCGGGGACATACAATGAAAAACTGTTTTTT	CATSDSGTYNEKLFF
-	TRBJ1-6	-	TRBV28	TGTGCCAGCAGTTTTCAAACAGGGTCCCTCCACTTT	CASSFQTGSLHF
-	TRBJ2-5	-	TRBV7-3	TGTGCCAGCAGCTTAAATCCAGGGGAGACCCAGTACTTC	CASSLNPGETQYF
TRBD1	TRBJ1-1	-	TRBV2	TGTGCCAGCACCGAAGGGGGGGACAGGGGTAGATCTGAAGCTTTCTTT	CASTEGGDRGRSEAFF
-	TRBJ2-7	-	TRBV7-8	TGTGCCAGCAGCTTAGTAATGCTCCCTAGGTACGAGCAGTACTTC	CASSLVMLPRYEQYF
TRBD2	TRBJ2-2	-	TRBV27	TGTGCCACAGGGACTAGCGGGAGCCCCGGGGAGCTGTTTTTT	CATGTSGSPGELFF
-	TRBJ1-4	-	TRBV5-4	TGTGCCAGCAGCACCGGGGGGGGTCGGGCTAATGAAAAACTGTTTTTT	CASSTGGGRANEKLFF
TRBD2	TRBJ2-7	-	TRBV7-9	TGTGCCAGCAGCTTTAGCGGGAAAGCGGTAGAGCAGTACTTC	CASSFSGKAVEQYF
TRBD1	TRBJ1-2	-	TRBV18	TGTGCCAGCTCGCCGACAGGGGCCTACTATGGCTACACCTTC	CASSPTGAYYGYTF
TRBD1	TRBJ1-1	-	TRBV10-3	TGTGCCATCAGTGATGGACAGGGGACAGGTGAAGCTTTCTTT	CAISDGQGTGEAFF
TRBD1	TRBJ2-2	once	TRBV7-2	TGTGCCAGCAGCCCCAGGGGGACAGCGCCCACCGGGGAGCTGTTTTTT	CASSPRGTAPTGELFF
-	TRBJ1-6	-	TRBV5-8	TGTGCCAGCAGCTTGGGCCCGACAGACAGATCACCCCTCCACTTT	CASSLGPTDRSPLHF
TRBD1	TRBJ1-4	-	TRBV19	TGTGCCAGTAGGTTTGTACAGGGGAGAGAAAAACTGTTTTTT	CASRFVQGREKLFF
TRBD1	TRBJ2-3	-	TRBV2	TGTGCCAGCAGTGGAGCGACAGGGGCAGCAGATACGCAGTATTTT	CASSGATGAADTQYF
-	TRBJ1-4	-	TRBV6-2/TRBV6-3	TGTGCCAGCAGTTACTCGACTGATCCCTTCGGGGAAAAACTGTTTTTT	CASSYSTDPFGEKLFF
TRBD1	TRBJ2-2	-	TRBV6-4	TGTGCCAGCAGTGACCGGACAGGGGGAAGGACCGGGGAGCTGTTTTTT	CASSDRTGGRTGELFF
-	TRBJ1-2	-	TRBV6-5	TGTGCCAGCAGTTACTCGAGTTCTACAGACAACTATGGCTACACCTTC	CASSYSSSTDNYGYTF
-	TRBJ2-3	once	TRBV5-5	TGTGCCAGCAGCTTGTGGCGGGGAGCAGATACGCAGTATTTT	CASSLWRGADTQYF
-	TRBJ1-3	-	TRBV10-2	TGCGCCAGCAGTGGGCTCGGAAACACCATATATTTT	CASSGLGNTIYF
-	TRBJ1-5	-	TRBV7-2	TGTGCCAGCAGCCCCGCCCCCGGGGGAGGTCAGCCCCAGCATTTT	CASSPAPGGGQPQHF
-	TRBJ2-3	-	TRBV4-1	TGCGCCAGCAGCGGGAGAACCAGCACAGATACGCAGTATTTT	CASSGRTSTDTQYF
-	TRBJ1-1	-	TRBV7-9	TGTGCCAGCAGCTTAGTGGGCGACAGGACCCTGAACACTGAAGCTTTCTTT	CASSLVGDRTLNTEAFF
-	TRBJ2-5	-	TRBV12-5	TGTGCTAGTGGTCCCGGGGGGCGGGGAGAGACCCAGTACTTC	CASGPGGRGETQYF